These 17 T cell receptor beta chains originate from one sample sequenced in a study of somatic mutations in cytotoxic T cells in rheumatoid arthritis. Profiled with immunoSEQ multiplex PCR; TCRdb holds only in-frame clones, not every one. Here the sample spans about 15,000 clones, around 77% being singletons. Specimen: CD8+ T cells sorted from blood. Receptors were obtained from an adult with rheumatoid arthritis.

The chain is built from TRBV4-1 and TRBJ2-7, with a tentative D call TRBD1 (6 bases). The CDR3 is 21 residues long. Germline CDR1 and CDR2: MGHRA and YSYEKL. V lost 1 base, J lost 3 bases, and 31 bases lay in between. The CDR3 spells CASSQVYSRGETGTVNYEQYF. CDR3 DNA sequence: TGCGCCAGCAGCCAAGTTTATAGTCGAGGTGAAACAGGGACCGTTAACTACGAGCAGTACTTC.

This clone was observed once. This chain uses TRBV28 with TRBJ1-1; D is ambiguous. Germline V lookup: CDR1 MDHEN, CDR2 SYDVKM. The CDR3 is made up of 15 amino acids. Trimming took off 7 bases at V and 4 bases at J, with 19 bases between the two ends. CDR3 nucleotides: TGTGCCAGCACCCCAGTTGGACCCCGGAGCACTGAAGCTTTCTTT. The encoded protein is CASTPVGPRSTEAFF.

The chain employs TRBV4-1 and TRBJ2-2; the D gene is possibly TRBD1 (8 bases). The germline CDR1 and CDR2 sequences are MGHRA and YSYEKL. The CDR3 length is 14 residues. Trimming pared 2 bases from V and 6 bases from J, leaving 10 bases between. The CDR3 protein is CASSQTGGAGELFF. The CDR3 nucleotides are TGCGCCAGCAGCCAAACAGGGGGGGCCGGGGAGCTGTTTTTT.

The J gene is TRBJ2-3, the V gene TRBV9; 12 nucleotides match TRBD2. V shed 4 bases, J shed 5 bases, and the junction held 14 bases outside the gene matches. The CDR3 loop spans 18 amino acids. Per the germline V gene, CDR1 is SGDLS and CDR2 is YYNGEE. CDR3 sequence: CASSPGVPSGGALDTQYF. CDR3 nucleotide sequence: TGTGCCAGCAGCCCCGGGGTGCCTAGCGGGGGGGCCTTAGATACGCAGTATTTT.

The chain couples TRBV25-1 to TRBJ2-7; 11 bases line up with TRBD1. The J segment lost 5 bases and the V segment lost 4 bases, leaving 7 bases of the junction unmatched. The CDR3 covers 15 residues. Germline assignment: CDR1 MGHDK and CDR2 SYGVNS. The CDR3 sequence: CASSGGDRGIDEQYF. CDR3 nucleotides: TGTGCCAGCAGTGGCGGGGACAGGGGGATTGACGAGCAGTACTTC.

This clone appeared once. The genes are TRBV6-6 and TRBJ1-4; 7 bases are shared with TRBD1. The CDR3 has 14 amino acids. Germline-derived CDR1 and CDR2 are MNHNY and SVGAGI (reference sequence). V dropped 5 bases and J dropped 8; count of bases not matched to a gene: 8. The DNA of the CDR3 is TGTGCCAGCAGTACCGGGACAGTGGTGGAAAAACTGTTTTTT. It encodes CASSTGTVVEKLFF.

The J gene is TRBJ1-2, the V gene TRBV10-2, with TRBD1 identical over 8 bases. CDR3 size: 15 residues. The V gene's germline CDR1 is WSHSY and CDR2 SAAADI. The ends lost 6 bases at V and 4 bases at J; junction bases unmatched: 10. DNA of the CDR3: TGCGCCAGCAGCGCCGGGACAGGCGATCGCTATGGCTACACCTTC. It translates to CASSAGTGDRYGYTF.

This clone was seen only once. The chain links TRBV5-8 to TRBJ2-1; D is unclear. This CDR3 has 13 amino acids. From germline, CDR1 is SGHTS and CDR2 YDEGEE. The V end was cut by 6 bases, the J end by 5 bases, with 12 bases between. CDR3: CASTLPPHNEQFF. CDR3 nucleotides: TGTGCCAGCACCCTCCCTCCCCACAATGAGCAGTTCTTC.

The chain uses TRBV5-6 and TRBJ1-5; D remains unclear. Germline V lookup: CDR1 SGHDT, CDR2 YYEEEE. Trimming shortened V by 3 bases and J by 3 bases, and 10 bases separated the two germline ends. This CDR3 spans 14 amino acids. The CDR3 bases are TGTGCCAGCAGCTCTCAGGCGAACAATCAGCCCCAGCATTTT. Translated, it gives CASSSQANNQPQHF.

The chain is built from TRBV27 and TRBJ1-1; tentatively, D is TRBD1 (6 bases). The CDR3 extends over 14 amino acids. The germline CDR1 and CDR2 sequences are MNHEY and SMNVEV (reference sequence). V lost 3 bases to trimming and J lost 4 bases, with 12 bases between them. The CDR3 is CASSFGGRGTEAFF. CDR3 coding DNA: TGTGCCAGCAGTTTTGGGGGGCGGGGCACTGAAGCTTTCTTT.

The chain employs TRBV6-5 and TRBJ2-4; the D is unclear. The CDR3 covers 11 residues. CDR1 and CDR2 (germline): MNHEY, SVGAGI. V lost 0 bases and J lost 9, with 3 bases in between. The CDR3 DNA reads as TGTGCCAGCAGTTACTCAGGCATTCAGTACTTC. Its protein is CASSYSGIQYF.

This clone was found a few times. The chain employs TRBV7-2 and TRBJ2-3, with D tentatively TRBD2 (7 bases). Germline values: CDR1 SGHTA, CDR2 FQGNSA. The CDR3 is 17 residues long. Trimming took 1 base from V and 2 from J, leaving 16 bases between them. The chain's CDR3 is CASSLVGVGGATDTQYF. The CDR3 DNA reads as TGTGCCAGCAGCTTAGTGGGGGTAGGGGGGGCCACAGATACGCAGTATTTT.

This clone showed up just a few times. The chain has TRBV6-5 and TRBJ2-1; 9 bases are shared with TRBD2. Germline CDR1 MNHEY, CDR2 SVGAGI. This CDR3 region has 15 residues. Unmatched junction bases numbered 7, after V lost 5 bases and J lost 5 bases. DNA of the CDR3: TGTGCCAGCAGTCCCCCGGGACTAGCCCACAATGAGCAGTTCTTC. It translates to CASSPPGLAHNEQFF.

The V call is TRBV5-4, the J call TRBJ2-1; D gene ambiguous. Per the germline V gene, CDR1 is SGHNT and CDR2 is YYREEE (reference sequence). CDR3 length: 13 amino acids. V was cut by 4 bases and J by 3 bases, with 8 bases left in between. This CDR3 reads CASSDWDYNEQFF. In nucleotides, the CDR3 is TGTGCCAGCAGCGACTGGGACTACAATGAGCAGTTCTTC.

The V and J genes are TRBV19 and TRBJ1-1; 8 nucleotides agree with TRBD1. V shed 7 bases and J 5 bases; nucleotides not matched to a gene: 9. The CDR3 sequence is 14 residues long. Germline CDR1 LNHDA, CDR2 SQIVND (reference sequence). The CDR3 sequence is CASITTGGDTEAFF. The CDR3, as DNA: TGTGCCAGTATTACCACAGGGGGAGATACTGAAGCTTTCTTT.

The CDR3, as DNA: TGTGCCAGCAGTTTAGGACAAATCCTCAATCAGCCCCAGCATTTT. Amino acids: CASSLGQILNQPQHF. The rearrangement joins TRBV27 to TRBJ1-5, with D tentatively TRBD1 (5 bases). V shed 2 bases and J shed 3 bases, with 11 bases lying between them. From germline, CDR1 is MNHEY and CDR2 SMNVEV (reference sequence). There are 15 residues in the CDR3.

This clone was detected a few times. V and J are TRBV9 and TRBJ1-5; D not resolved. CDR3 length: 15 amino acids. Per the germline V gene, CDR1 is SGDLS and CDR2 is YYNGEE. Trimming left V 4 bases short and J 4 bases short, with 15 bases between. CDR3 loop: CASSISGAPNQPQHF. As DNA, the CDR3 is TGTGCCAGCAGCATTTCAGGTGCCCCGAATCAGCCCCAGCATTTT.